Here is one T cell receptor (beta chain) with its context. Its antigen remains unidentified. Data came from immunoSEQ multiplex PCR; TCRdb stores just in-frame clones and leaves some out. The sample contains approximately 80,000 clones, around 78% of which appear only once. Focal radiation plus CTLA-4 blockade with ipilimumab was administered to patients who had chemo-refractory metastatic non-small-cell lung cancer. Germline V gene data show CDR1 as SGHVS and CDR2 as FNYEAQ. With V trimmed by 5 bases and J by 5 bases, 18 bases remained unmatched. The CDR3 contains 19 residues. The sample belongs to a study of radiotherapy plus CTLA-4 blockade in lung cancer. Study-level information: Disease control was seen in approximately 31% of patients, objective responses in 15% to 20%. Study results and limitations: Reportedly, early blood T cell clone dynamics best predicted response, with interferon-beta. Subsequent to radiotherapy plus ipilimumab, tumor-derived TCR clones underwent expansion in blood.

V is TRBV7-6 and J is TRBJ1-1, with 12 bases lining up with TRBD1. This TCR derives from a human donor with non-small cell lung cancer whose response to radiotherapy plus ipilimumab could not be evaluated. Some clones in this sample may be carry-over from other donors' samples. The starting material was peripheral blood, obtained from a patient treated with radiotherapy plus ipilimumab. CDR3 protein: CASSPINWRDRGRGTEAFF. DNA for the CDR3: TGTGCCAGCAGCCCCATTAATTGGCGGGACAGGGGGCGGGGGACTGAAGCTTTCTTT.